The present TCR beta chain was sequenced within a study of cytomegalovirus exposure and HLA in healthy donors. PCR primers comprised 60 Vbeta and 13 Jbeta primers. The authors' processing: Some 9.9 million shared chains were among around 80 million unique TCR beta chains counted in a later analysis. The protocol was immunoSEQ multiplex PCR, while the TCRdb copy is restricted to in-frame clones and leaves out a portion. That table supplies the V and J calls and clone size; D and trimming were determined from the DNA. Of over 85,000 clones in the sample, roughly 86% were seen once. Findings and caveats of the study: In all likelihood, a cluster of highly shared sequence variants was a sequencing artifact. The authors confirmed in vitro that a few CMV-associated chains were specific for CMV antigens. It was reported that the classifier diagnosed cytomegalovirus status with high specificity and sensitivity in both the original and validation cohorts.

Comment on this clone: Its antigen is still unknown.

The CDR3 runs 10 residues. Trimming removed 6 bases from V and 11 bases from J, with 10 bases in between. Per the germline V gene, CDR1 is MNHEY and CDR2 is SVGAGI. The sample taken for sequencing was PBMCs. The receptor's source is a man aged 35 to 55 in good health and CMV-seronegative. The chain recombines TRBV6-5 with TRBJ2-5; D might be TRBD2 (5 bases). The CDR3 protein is CASRGVAQYF. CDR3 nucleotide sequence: TGTGCCAGCAGAGGAGTAGCGCAGTACTTC.